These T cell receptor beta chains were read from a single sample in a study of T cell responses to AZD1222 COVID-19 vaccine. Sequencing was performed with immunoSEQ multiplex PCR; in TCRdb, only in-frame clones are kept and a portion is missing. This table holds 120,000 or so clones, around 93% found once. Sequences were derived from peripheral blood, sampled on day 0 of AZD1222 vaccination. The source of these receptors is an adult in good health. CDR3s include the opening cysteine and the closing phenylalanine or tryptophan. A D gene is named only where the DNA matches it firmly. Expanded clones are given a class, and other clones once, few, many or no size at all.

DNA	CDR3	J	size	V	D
TGTGCCAGCAGGTCGGGACTGAACACCGGGGAGCTGTTTTTT	CASRSGLNTGELFF	TRBJ2-2	NA	TRBV2	NA
TGCGCCAGCAGCTGGGGCAGGGACACTGAAGCTTTCTTT	CASSWGRDTEAFF	TRBJ1-1	NA	TRBV5-1	NA
TGTGCCAGCGGCGGACAGGGGACGACCTCAGGTACACTGTTTTTT	CASGGQGTTSGTLFF	TRBJ1-4	NA	TRBV28	TRBD1
TGCGCCAGCAGTTCTCTAGCGGGAGGGGGAGATACGCAGTATTTT	CASSSLAGGGDTQYF	TRBJ2-3	few	TRBV10-1	TRBD2
TGTGCCAGCAGCTTAGAGATCTCTTCTGGGGCCAACGTCCTGACTTTC	CASSLEISSGANVLTF	TRBJ2-6	NA	TRBV7-2	NA
TGCAGTGCTAGGCGATACAATGAGCAGTTCTTC	CSARRYNEQFF	TRBJ2-1	NA	TRBV20-1	NA
TGTGCCTGGAGTGTAAATGGGGCCGGGGAGCTGTTTTTT	CAWSVNGAGELFF	TRBJ2-2	NA	TRBV30	NA
TGTGCCACACAAAGTGGGGGGTTAGACACTGAAGCTTTCTTT	CATQSGGLDTEAFF	TRBJ1-1	NA	TRBV19	NA
TGTGCCAGCAGCTTGGAGGCGGGAGGGCCCTACGAGCAGTACTTC	CASSLEAGGPYEQYF	TRBJ2-7	NA	TRBV5-4	TRBD2
TGTGTCAGCAGCGTAGTGTTCGGGAATGAGCAGTTCTTC	CVSSVVFGNEQFF	TRBJ2-1	NA	TRBV9	NA
TGTGCCATCAGTTCCCAGGGTTCCTATGGCTACACCTTC	CAISSQGSYGYTF	TRBJ1-2	once	TRBV10-3	NA
TGTGCCATCAGCGCCTTAACAGGGGGCGGCCAGCCCCAGCATTTT	CAISALTGGGQPQHF	TRBJ1-5	once	TRBV10-3	TRBD1
TGTGCCTGGAGTAATCCTAGCGGGAGTCCCCCCTACGAGCAGTACTTC	CAWSNPSGSPPYEQYF	TRBJ2-7	NA	TRBV30	TRBD2
TGTGCCAGCAGCTTGGTCTGGGAGCAGTACTTC	CASSLVWEQYF	TRBJ2-7	NA	TRBV5-5	NA
TGTGCCAGCAGCTTACTTTCGGCGGTCTTCTCGGCGGGGTTCTTC	CASSLLSAVFSAGFF	TRBJ2-1	NA	TRBV7-9	NA
TGTGCCAGCAGCTTAGCGCGGGACACCTCCTACGAGCAGTACTTC	CASSLARDTSYEQYF	TRBJ2-7	NA	TRBV7-9	NA
TGTGCCAGCAGTTCTACCCCCTGGAGACTAGCGGGAGGGACAGATACGCAGTATTTT	CASSSTPWRLAGGTDTQYF	TRBJ2-3	once	TRBV27	TRBD2
TGTGCCAGCAGCTCGACAGGGGGCACCGAGCAGTACTTC	CASSSTGGTEQYF	TRBJ2-7	NA	TRBV11-2	TRBD1
TGTGCCAGCAGATTATTTCGGGACATTACAGATACGCAGTATTTT	CASRLFRDITDTQYF	TRBJ2-3	NA	TRBV7-8	NA
TGTGCCAGCAGTGAGTTGCGGAACTCCTACGAGCAGTACTTC	CASSELRNSYEQYF	TRBJ2-7	NA	TRBV2	NA
TGCGCCAGCAGTCAACCGGGACAGGGGGCCTTCAACTATGGCTACACCTTC	CASSQPGQGAFNYGYTF	TRBJ1-2	NA	TRBV4-1	TRBD1
TGTGCCAGCAGCTTGGCTAGACTTTCTAGCACAGATACGCAGTATTTT	CASSLARLSSTDTQYF	TRBJ2-3	NA	TRBV5-4	NA
TGTGCCAGCAGATCCAGCAGACCCCGGGACAGAAGAGGCTACACCTTC	CASRSSRPRDRRGYTF	TRBJ1-2	NA	TRBV27	TRBD1
TGTGCCAGCAGTGACCCCCCGATCGAAAAACTGTTTTTT	CASSDPPIEKLFF	TRBJ1-4	once	TRBV6-1	NA
TGCGCCAGCAGCTTGGGTCTCGGGCAGGAGATCTATGGCTACACCTTC	CASSLGLGQEIYGYTF	TRBJ1-2	NA	TRBV5-1	NA
TGTGCCATCAGTGTTACGAGGTCTGCCGAGCAGTACTTC	CAISVTRSAEQYF	TRBJ2-7	NA	TRBV10-3	NA
TGTGCCAGCAGCCCAGGGGACACCTCTATTGGCTACACCTTC	CASSPGDTSIGYTF	TRBJ1-2	NA	TRBV7-3	NA
TGTGCCAGCAGCTTAACCGGGGGCAAGCGAATTAGCTCCTACAATGAGCAGTTCTTC	CASSLTGGKRISSYNEQFF	TRBJ2-1	NA	TRBV7-3	NA
TGCGCCAGCAGCTTGGCTCAGACTAATGAAAAACTGTTTTTT	CASSLAQTNEKLFF	TRBJ1-4	NA	TRBV5-1	NA
TGTGCCAGCAGTTTCACCTCCAGGGTAGGCTACAATGAGCAGTTCTTC	CASSFTSRVGYNEQFF	TRBJ2-1	NA	TRBV28	NA
TGTGCCAGCAGCGTTGAAGGATCCTTATCCGGGGAGCTGTTTTTT	CASSVEGSLSGELFF	TRBJ2-2	NA	TRBV9	NA
TGTGCCAGCAGCCTACAGACAGGGGGATATGAAAAACTGTTTTTT	CASSLQTGGYEKLFF	TRBJ1-4	NA	TRBV4-2	TRBD1
TGCGCCAGCAGCTTAACAGGGGAGACTATTATGGAGGGCTACACCTTC	CASSLTGETIMEGYTF	TRBJ1-2	NA	TRBV5-1	TRBD1
TGTGCCAGCAGTTACTCCTTGTGGGACAGAAGCGAGCAGTACTTC	CASSYSLWDRSEQYF	TRBJ2-7	NA	TRBV6-6	TRBD1
TGCGCCAGCAGCCGGATAGCGGGAGGCATGAACAATGAGCAGTTCTTC	CASSRIAGGMNNEQFF	TRBJ2-1	NA	TRBV5-1	TRBD2
TGCAGTGCTAGTCCACGTGCCCTCACCGGGGAGCTGTTTTTT	CSASPRALTGELFF	TRBJ2-2	NA	TRBV20-1	NA
TGTGCCAGCAGCCTTAGCCGGGACAAATACAATGAGCAGTTCTTC	CASSLSRDKYNEQFF	TRBJ2-1	NA	TRBV3-1/TRBV3-2	NA
TGTGCCAGCAGACCAAGGCCTGACACAGATACGCAGTATTTT	CASRPRPDTDTQYF	TRBJ2-3	NA	TRBV2	NA
TGTGCCAGCAGCACCACAGGAGCAAACACTGAAGCTTTCTTT	CASSTTGANTEAFF	TRBJ1-1	few	TRBV9	NA
TGTGCCAGCAGCTTGGCCGCGACTAGCGGAAGCAGTGCGTTCTTC	CASSLAATSGSSAFF	TRBJ2-1	NA	TRBV5-4	TRBD2
TGTGCCAGCAGCGTAGTTTCGAACACTGAAGCTTTCTTT	CASSVVSNTEAFF	TRBJ1-1	NA	TRBV9	NA
TGCGCCAGCAGCTACGGGACAGGAGGGACCGGGGAGCTGTTTTTT	CASSYGTGGTGELFF	TRBJ2-2	NA	TRBV5-1	TRBD1
TGCAGTGCTAGTGGACGGAACTATGGCTACACCTTC	CSASGRNYGYTF	TRBJ1-2	NA	TRBV20-1	NA
TGTGCCAGCAGTCCGACAGGGGCCCGAGAGCTGTTTTTT	CASSPTGARELFF	TRBJ2-2	NA	TRBV6-5	TRBD1
TGTGCCAGCAGTTTAGGAGGACGTTATGGCTACACCTTC	CASSLGGRYGYTF	TRBJ1-2	once	TRBV28	NA
TGTGCCAGCAGCGTAGGAGCCCGCGCAGGAGAAAAACTGTTTTTT	CASSVGARAGEKLFF	TRBJ1-4	once	TRBV9	NA